This T cell receptor (beta chain) was captured by sequencing in a study of blood T cells in healthy people across ages. V trimming: 4 bases; J trimming: 2 bases; junction bases outside the gene matches: 5. The CDR3 is 16 amino acids. The germline gives CDR1 SGHRS, CDR2 YFSETQ. This clonotype was seen only a few times. Using a J-beta primer mix together with a sample-barcoded 5' primer, a second PCR was run for roughly 6 to 12 cycles. From the 5' RACE reads, TCRdb called clonotypes with MiXCR, one entry per CDR3 protein. The sample yields approximately 290,000 distinct CDR3 sequences, 25% to 30% seen once.

The sequence was obtained from a woman in her 70s in good health. The sample taken for sequencing was blood. The rearrangement uses TRBV5-1 and TRBJ2-5; 13 positions match TRBD2. For the CDR3, the DNA is TGCGCCAGCAGCCCAGGGACTAGCGGGATACAAGAGACCCAGTACTTC. This encodes CASSPGTSGIQETQYF.